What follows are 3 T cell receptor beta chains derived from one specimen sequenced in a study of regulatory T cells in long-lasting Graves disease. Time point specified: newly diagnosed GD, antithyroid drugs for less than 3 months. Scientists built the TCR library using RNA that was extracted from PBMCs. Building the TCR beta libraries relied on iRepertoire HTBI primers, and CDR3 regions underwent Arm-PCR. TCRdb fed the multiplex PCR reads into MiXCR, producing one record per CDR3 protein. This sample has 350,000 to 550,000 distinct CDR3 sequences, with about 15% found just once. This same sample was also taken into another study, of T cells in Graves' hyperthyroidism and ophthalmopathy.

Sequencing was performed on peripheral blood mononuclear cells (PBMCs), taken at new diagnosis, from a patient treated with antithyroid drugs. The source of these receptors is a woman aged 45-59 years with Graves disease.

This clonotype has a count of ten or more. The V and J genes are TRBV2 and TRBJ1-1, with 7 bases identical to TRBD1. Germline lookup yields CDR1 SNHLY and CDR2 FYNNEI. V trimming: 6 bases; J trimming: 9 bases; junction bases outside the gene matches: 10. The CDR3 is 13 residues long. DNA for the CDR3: TGTGCCAGCAGAGGAGGGGGCGAAAATCAAGCTTTCTTT. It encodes CASRGGGENQAFF.

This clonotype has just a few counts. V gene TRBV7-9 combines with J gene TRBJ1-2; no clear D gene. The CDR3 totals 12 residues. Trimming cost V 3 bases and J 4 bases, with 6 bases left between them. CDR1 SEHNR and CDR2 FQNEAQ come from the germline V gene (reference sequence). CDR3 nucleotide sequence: TGTGCCAGCAGCTTTGGCACCTATGGCTACACCTTC. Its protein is CASSFGTYGYTF.

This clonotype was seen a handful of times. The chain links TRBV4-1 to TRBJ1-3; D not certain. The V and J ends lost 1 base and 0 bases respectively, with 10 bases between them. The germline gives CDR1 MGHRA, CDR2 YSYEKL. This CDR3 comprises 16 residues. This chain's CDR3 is CASSQGRAYSGNTIYF. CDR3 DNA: TGCGCCAGCAGCCAAGGGAGAGCGTACTCTGGAAACACCATATATTTT.